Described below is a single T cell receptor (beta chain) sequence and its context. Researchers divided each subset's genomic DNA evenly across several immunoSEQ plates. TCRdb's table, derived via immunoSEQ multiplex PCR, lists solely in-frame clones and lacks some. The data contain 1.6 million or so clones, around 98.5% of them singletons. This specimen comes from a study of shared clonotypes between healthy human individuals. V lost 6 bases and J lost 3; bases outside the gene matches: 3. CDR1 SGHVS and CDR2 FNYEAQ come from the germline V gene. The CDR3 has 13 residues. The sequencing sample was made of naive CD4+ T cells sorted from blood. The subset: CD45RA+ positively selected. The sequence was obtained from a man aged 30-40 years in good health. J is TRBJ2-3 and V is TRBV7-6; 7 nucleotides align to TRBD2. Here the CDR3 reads CASRAGATDTQYF. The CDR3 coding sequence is TGTGCCAGCAGGGCGGGAGCAACAGATACGCAGTATTTT.